These 9 T cell receptor beta chains were sequenced from one sample in a study of identical twins. TCRdb redid the calling of the 5' RACE reads with MiXCR, one entry per CDR3 protein. The top ten hold 1.5% to 2.5% of the sample, which has about 220,000 distinct CDR3 sequences, 6% to 9% seen once. These sequences were also reported in another study, on yellow fever vaccine responses in identical twins.

The sample consisted of memory (CD45RO+) T cells sorted from blood. These receptors were collected from a woman aged 18-30 years in good health.

This clonotype was counted at least ten times. The V gene is TRBV12-3 or TRBV12-4, the J gene TRBJ1-4, with D tentatively TRBD1 (5 bases). This CDR3 comprises 13 residues. The germline V and J ends were trimmed by 6 bases and 10 bases, with 15 bases remaining between them. This chain's CDR3 is CASRLQGLGKLFF. The DNA of the CDR3 is TGTGCCAGCAGACTTCAGGGCCTCGGAAAACTGTTTTTT.

This clonotype has a handful of counts. The rearrangement uses TRBV11-2 and TRBJ2-1; TRBD2 matches 12 bases. The CDR3 sequence is 17 residues long. Germline V lookup: CDR1 SGHAT, CDR2 FQNNGV. V shed 0 bases, J shed 2 bases, and the junction held 2 bases outside the gene matches. Written as DNA, the CDR3 is TGTGCCAGCAGCTTAGACGGACTAGCGGGGACCTACAATGAGCAGTTCTTC. This encodes CASSLDGLAGTYNEQFF.

This clonotype was observed many times. The V call is TRBV7-2, the J call TRBJ2-7; the match to TRBD2 covers 11 bases. The V and J ends lost 3 bases and 3 bases, in that order; junction bases with no gene match: 1. The length of the CDR3 is 14 residues. The germline CDR1 and CDR2 sequences are SGHTA and FQGNSA. The CDR3: CASSFGTSGYEQYF. CDR3 DNA: TGTGCCAGCAGCTTCGGGACTAGCGGCTACGAGCAGTACTTC. Drawing the rest from reference TRBV7-2 and TRBJ2-7, the complete variable domain is GAGVSQSPSNKVTEKGKDVELRCDPISGHTALYWYRQSLGQGLEFLIYFQGNSAPDKSGLPSDRFSAERTGGSVSTLTIQRTQQEDSAVYLCASSFGTSGYEQYFGPGTRLTVT.

This clonotype was counted a few times. J is TRBJ2-3 and V is TRBV7-2; 7 bases fit TRBD2. Trimming at V came to 5 bases and at J to 0 bases, leaving 5 bases not matched to a gene. Per germline, CDR1 SGHTA and CDR2 FQGNSA. The CDR3 runs to 15 residues. Written as DNA, the CDR3 is TGTGCCAGCAGCCTCGCTAGCGGTAGCACAGATACGCAGTATTTT. Protein product: CASSLASGSTDTQYF.

This clonotype has more than one count but fewer than ten. The V and J genes are TRBV4-2 and TRBJ2-3; weak D call: TRBD2 (7 bases). The CDR3 is 16 residues long. CDR1 and CDR2 (germline): LGHNA, YNFKEQ. Trimming cost V 0 bases and J 4 bases, with 14 bases left between them. The CDR3 sequence: CASSQEWGGSSDTQYF. In DNA, the CDR3 is TGTGCCAGCAGCCAAGAGTGGGGGGGCAGTTCAGATACGCAGTATTTT.

The sample holds a few counts of this clonotype. The rearrangement uses TRBV3-1 and TRBJ1-2, with unresolved D. The CDR3 has 12 amino acids. Germline V CDR1 and CDR2: LGHDT, YNNKEL (reference sequence). The V end was cut by 3 bases, the J end by 8 bases, with 10 bases between. The CDR3 is CASSQRTWGYTF. The CDR3 DNA reads TGTGCCAGCAGCCAGCGTACCTGGGGCTACACCTTC. The full variable domain, in which reference TRBV3-1 and TRBJ1-2 provide the parts outside the CDR3, is DTAVSQTPKYLVTQMGNDKSIKCEQNLGHDTMYWYKQDSKKFLKIMFSYNNKELIINETVPNRFSPKSPDKAHLNLHINSLELGDSAVYFCASSQRTWGYTFGSGTRLTVV.

The chain has TRBV21-1 and TRBJ1-1; the table calls TRBD1, which could not be checked here. TRBV21-1 is classified as a pseudogene. CDR3 length: 16 residues. Written as DNA, the CDR3 is TGTGCCAGCAGCAAAGCGTGTGGGACAGTGAACACTGAAGCTTTCTTT. Translation gives CASSKACGTVNTEAFF.

This clonotype was seen at least ten times. The genes are TRBV10-3 and TRBJ2-7; 10 bases map to TRBD1. The CDR3 is 17 amino acids. Germline V gives CDR1 ENHRY, CDR2 SYGVKD. V was pared by 5 bases and J by 6 bases, with 16 bases of the junction left unmatched. CDR3 in amino acids: CAISTLGQGLRGGEQYF. The CDR3 nucleotides read TGTGCCATCAGTACCCTGGGACAGGGGCTTCGTGGAGGCGAGCAGTACTTC.

The rearrangement joins TRBV19 to TRBJ1-2; D ambiguous. Between the trimmed V and J ends, which lost 4 bases and 5 bases, there was a span of 8 bases. The CDR3 contains 12 residues. Germline values: CDR1 LNHDA, CDR2 SQIVND (reference sequence). The CDR3 nucleotides are TGTGCCAGTAGTACCTTATCTTATGGCTACACCTTC. Its protein product is CASSTLSYGYTF.